The 26 T cell receptor beta chains listed next were all sequenced from one sample in a study of response to subunit inactivated influenza vaccine. TCRdb called the RT-PCR reads again in MiXCR, with one record for every CDR3 protein. The sample yields hundreds of thousands of distinct CDR3 sequences, roughly 10% seen once. The sequences come from PBMCs from blood, collected on the day of vaccination. These receptors all come from a man aged 50-60 years who received an inactivated influenza vaccine.

This clonotype has at least ten counts. The chain carries TRBV11-1 and TRBJ1-1, with D perhaps TRBD1 (6 bases). V gave up 6 bases and J gave up 3 bases, with 29 bases separating them. Germline lookup yields CDR1 SGHAT and CDR2 FQDESV (reference sequence). The CDR3 is 19 amino acids. CDR3 DNA sequence: TGTGCCAGCAGACCACCCATATGGGCGGGGGCGCAGTTGCACACTGAAGCTTTCTTT. Its translation is CASRPPIWAGAQLHTEAFF. The full variable domain, its missing parts supplied by reference TRBV11-1 and TRBJ1-1, is EAEVAQSPRYKITEKSQAVAFWCDPISGHATLYWYRQILGQGPELLVQFQDESVVDDSQLPKDRFSAERLKGVDSTLKIQPAELGDSAMYLCASRPPIWAGAQLHTEAFFGQGTRLTVV.

This clonotype was observed a few times. This chain links TRBV6-2 or TRBV6-3 with TRBJ1-6, with TRBD1 as a possible D gene (6 bases). V was trimmed by 2 bases and J by 7 bases, leaving 12 bases between them. The V gene's germline CDR1 is MNHEY and CDR2 SVGEGT. The CDR3 has 15 amino acids. The CDR3 reads CASSYSQGSNSPLHF. The CDR3, as DNA: TGTGCCAGCAGTTACAGTCAGGGGTCCAATTCACCCCTCCACTTT.

This clonotype was picked up a small number of times. The chain is built from TRBV27 and TRBJ1-1; weak D call: TRBD1 (5 bases). This CDR3 spans 14 amino acids. Germline V gene lookup returns CDR1 MNHEY and CDR2 SMNVEV (reference sequence). Trimming took 3 bases from V and 5 from J, leaving 13 bases between them. The CDR3 spells CASSFGGEYTEAFF. The CDR3 DNA sequence: TGTGCCAGCAGTTTCGGGGGGGAGTATACTGAAGCTTTCTTT.

In its sample, this clonotype was seen many times. The J gene is TRBJ2-5, the V gene TRBV18; D is ambiguous. The germline V gene encodes CDR1 KGHSH and CDR2 LQKENI. With 3 bases removed from V and 2 bases from J, the gap between germline ends came to 10 bases. CDR3 length: 14 amino acids. CDR3 DNA: TGTGCCAGCTCACCGCCAGTCACGCAAGAGACCCAGTACTTC. This translates into CASSPPVTQETQYF. Filled out from reference TRBV18 and TRBJ2-5, the complete variable domain reads NAGVMQNPRHLVRRRGQEARLRCSPMKGHSHVYWYRQLPEEGLKFMVYLQKENIIDESGMPKERFSAEFPKEGPSILRIQQVVRGDSAAYFCASSPPVTQETQYFGPGTRLLVL.

This clonotype was recorded at least ten times. This rearrangement joins TRBV3-1 to TRBJ2-1; maybe TRBD1 (6 bases). CDR3 size: 17 residues. Deletions cut 2 bases from V and 1 base from J, with 15 bases between. Germline-derived CDR1 and CDR2 are LGHDT and YNNKEL (reference sequence). DNA for the CDR3: TGTGCCAGCAGCCAATCTGCCTACAGGGTTTCCTACAATGAGCAGTTCTTC. Amino acid sequence: CASSQSAYRVSYNEQFF.

This clonotype was counted many times. The chain is built from TRBV11-2 and TRBJ2-7; D is unclear. This CDR3 contains 12 residues. Germline V gene sequence: CDR1 SGHAT, CDR2 FQNNGV. V lost 1 base, J lost 5 bases, and 6 bases lay in between. The CDR3 DNA sequence: TGTGCCAGCAGCTTAGTACCCAACGAGCAGTACTTC. It codes for CASSLVPNEQYF.

CDR3 loop: CASSFGWDRPTDTQYF. The CDR3 bases are TGTGCCAGCAGCTTTGGTTGGGACAGACCCACAGATACGCAGTATTTT. The V and J genes are TRBV7-2 and TRBJ2-3; 7 bases match TRBD1. The V gene end was trimmed by 3 bases and the J gene end by 2 bases; junction bases not matched to a gene: 8. Germline V gene lookup returns CDR1 SGHTA and CDR2 FQGNSA. This CDR3 has 16 residues.

The J gene is TRBJ2-7, the V gene TRBV7-9, with 7 bases fitting TRBD2. The CDR3 sequence is 15 residues long. The germline V gene encodes CDR1 SEHNR and CDR2 FQNEAQ (reference sequence). J was trimmed by 5 bases and V by 5 bases; bases with no gene match: 12. The CDR3 DNA is TGTGCCAGCAGCCCATATGGGGAGCGGGAAAACGAGCAGTACTTC. Translating it yields CASSPYGERENEQYF.

The table lists this clonotype with many counts. The gene calls are TRBV10-3 and TRBJ1-2; unclear D gene. Germline-derived CDR1 and CDR2 are ENHRY and SYGVKD. The germline V and J ends were trimmed by 2 bases and 10 bases, with 11 bases remaining between them. The CDR3 extends over 12 amino acids. The CDR3 nucleotides are TGTGCCATCAGTGAGGAGGGTAGGGCCTACACCTTC. Amino acids: CAISEEGRAYTF.

This clonotype was seen a few times. This chain connects TRBV19 to TRBJ2-1, with D uncertain. Germline values: CDR1 LNHDA, CDR2 SQIVND (reference sequence). With 1 base removed from V and 5 bases from J, the gap between germline ends came to 9 bases. This CDR3 has 14 amino acids. Here the CDR3 reads CASSIGVIDNEQFF. CDR3 DNA: TGTGCCAGTAGTATAGGGGTCATCGACAATGAGCAGTTCTTC.

In its sample, this clonotype was seen a few times. This chain uses TRBV7-2 with TRBJ2-1, with TRBD2 matching 10 bases. The CDR3 totals 16 residues. The germline gives CDR1 SGHTA, CDR2 FQGNSA. Losses at the gene ends were 0 bases for V and 8 bases for J; bases not matched to a gene: 7. The chain's CDR3 is CASSLAEIAGGYEQFF. Here the CDR3 DNA reads TGTGCCAGCAGCTTAGCGGAGATAGCGGGAGGTTATGAGCAGTTCTTC. Drawing the rest from reference TRBV7-2 and TRBJ2-1, the complete variable domain is GAGVSQSPSNKVTEKGKDVELRCDPISGHTALYWYRQSLGQGLEFLIYFQGNSAPDKSGLPSDRFSAERTGGSVSTLTIQRTQQEDSAVYLCASSLAEIAGGYEQFFGPGTRLTVL.

This clonotype was seen only a few times. The rearrangement uses TRBV21-1 and TRBJ2-5; TRBD1, the table's D call, lacks a check against the DNA. TRBV21-1 is flagged as a pseudogene. This CDR3 is built from 14 residues. CDR3 protein: CASSRQGAGETQYF. The CDR3 coding sequence is TGTGCCAGCAGCCGACAGGGGGCGGGAGAGACCCAGTACTTC.

V usage is TRBV7-9 and J usage is TRBJ2-7, with TRBD1 matching over 8 bases. CDR3 length: 15 residues. Germline CDR1 SEHNR, CDR2 FQNEAQ (reference sequence). Trimming removed 5 bases from V and 6 bases from J; junction bases left unmatched: 12. CDR3 amino acids: CASSRDRGLAGEQYF. The CDR3 DNA is TGTGCCAGCAGCCGTGACAGGGGTCTGGCGGGCGAGCAGTACTTC.

The chain uses TRBV5-1 and TRBJ1-5, with 10 bases matching TRBD1. The CDR3 length is 16 residues. Germline trimming cut 4 bases from V and 0 bases from J; bases unmatched to any gene: 4. Germline lookup yields CDR1 SGHRS and CDR2 YFSETQ. CDR3 sequence (DNA): TGCGCCAGCAGCCAAGGGACAGGGGATAGCAATCAGCCCCAGCATTTT. Its protein is CASSQGTGDSNQPQHF.

This clonotype has more than one count but fewer than ten. The chain joins TRBV5-1 to TRBJ1-4; 7 nucleotides align to TRBD1. Losses at the gene ends were 4 bases for V and 5 bases for J; bases not matched to a gene: 5. The CDR3 spans 14 residues. Germline lookup yields CDR1 SGHRS and CDR2 YFSETQ. CDR3 DNA sequence: TGCGCCAGCAGCCGACAGGGAAAAAATGAAAAACTGTTTTTT. As protein: CASSRQGKNEKLFF.

The gene calls are TRBV9 and TRBJ2-7; D call uncertain. V was trimmed by 0 bases and J by 6 bases, leaving 7 bases between them. CDR1 and CDR2 (germline): SGDLS, YYNGEE. The CDR3 covers 12 residues. The CDR3 bases are TGTGCCAGCAGCGTAGGCAGAGGCGAGCAGTACTTC. Translating it yields CASSVGRGEQYF.

V and J are TRBV6-1 and TRBJ2-7, with no clear D. V lost 6 bases, J lost 4 bases, and 16 bases lay in between. Germline V CDR1 and CDR2: MNHNS, SASEGT. This CDR3 contains 14 residues. The CDR3 nucleotides read TGTGCCAGCAGCGCCGGGCCGACGGCTTACGAGCAGTACTTC. Encoded protein: CASSAGPTAYEQYF.

The rearrangement uses TRBV14 and TRBJ2-7; 7 bases align to TRBD1. Per germline, CDR1 SGHDN and CDR2 FVKESK. After removal of 5 bases from V and 7 bases from J, the junction contained 5 bases not matched to a gene. The length of the CDR3 is 12 residues. The CDR3 DNA reads TGTGCCAGCAGCTCGGACAGGAGAGAGCAGTACTTC. Residues: CASSSDRREQYF.

This clonotype was found a few times. The chain carries TRBV20-1 and TRBJ2-3, with D possibly being TRBD2 (6 bases). Germline lookup yields CDR1 DFQATT and CDR2 SNEGSKA (reference sequence). Trimming stripped 5 bases from V and 3 bases from J, with 21 bases between. The CDR3 length is 16 residues. CDR3 sequence (DNA): TGCAGTGCTCCCACACGGGATCGGGGGACGACAGATACGCAGTATTTT. Its protein is CSAPTRDRGTTDTQYF.

Many counts were recorded for this clonotype. This chain uses TRBV5-1 with TRBJ2-7; 7 bases match TRBD1. Germline assignment: CDR1 SGHRS and CDR2 YFSETQ. The CDR3 totals 14 residues. Trimming cost V 0 bases and J 0 bases; bases outside gene matches: 0. This CDR3 reads CASSLGDSSYEQYF. As DNA, the CDR3 is TGCGCCAGCAGCTTGGGGGACAGCTCCTACGAGCAGTACTTC.

This clonotype was seen only a few times. This chain connects TRBV29-1 to TRBJ1-2; 7 positions agree with TRBD1. There are 15 residues in the CDR3. V gave up 0 bases and J gave up 3 bases; unmatched junction bases: 7. CDR1 and CDR2 from the germline V gene are SQVTM and ANQGSEA. The CDR3 region is CSVEDLGQGDYGYTF. Written as DNA, the CDR3 is TGCAGCGTTGAAGATCTTGGGCAGGGGGACTATGGCTACACCTTC.

In this sample, this clonotype turned up a few times. The chain carries TRBV6-1 and TRBJ2-2; 7 positions agree with TRBD1. Germline V CDR1 and CDR2: MNHNS, SASEGT. The CDR3 loop spans 16 amino acids. J gave up 1 base and V 7 bases, and 9 bases lay outside the gene matches. The CDR3 region is CASTLLWTGNTGELFF. CDR3 nucleotide sequence: TGTGCCAGCACCCTTCTGTGGACAGGGAACACCGGGGAGCTGTTTTTT.

This clonotype occurred many times. This rearrangement joins TRBV12-3 or TRBV12-4 to TRBJ2-3; 7 bases line up with TRBD1. J gave up 2 bases and V 4 bases, and 3 bases lay outside the gene matches. The CDR3 loop spans 14 amino acids. In nucleotides, the CDR3 is TGTGCCAGCAGTTGGGACAGAGACACAGATACGCAGTATTTT. This encodes CASSWDRDTDTQYF.

This clonotype has just a few counts. The chain is built from TRBV7-8 and TRBJ2-3; no definite D call. Germline CDR1 reads SGHVS; CDR2 reads FQNEAQ. The ends were cut back, 2 bases at V and 0 bases at J, with 21 bases in the middle. This CDR3 region has 19 residues. The CDR3 nucleotides read TGTGCCAGCAGCTTAAGCGTCATAATCGGATCCCGGAGCACAGATACGCAGTATTTT. It translates to CASSLSVIIGSRSTDTQYF.

This chain links TRBV4-2 with TRBJ2-2; perhaps D is TRBD1 or TRBD2 (5 bases each). Germline-derived CDR1 and CDR2 are LGHNA and YNFKEQ. This CDR3 region has 14 residues. Trimming cost V 0 bases and J 7 bases, with 9 bases left between them. DNA for the CDR3: TGTGCCAGCAGCCAAGATAGAGGGGTCGGGGAGCTGTTTTTT. Translating gives CASSQDRGVGELFF.

The chain is built from TRBV7-9 and TRBJ1-2; TRBD1 might be the D (6 bases). Germline V CDR1 and CDR2: SEHNR, FQNEAQ (reference sequence). This CDR3 has 17 residues. V was pared by 6 bases and J by 4 bases, with 24 bases between. The CDR3 protein is CASSSRDIYSSGYGYTF. As DNA, the CDR3 is TGTGCCAGCAGTTCCAGGGACATATACTCCTCGGGCTATGGCTACACCTTC.